The entry below describes one TCR beta chain. Antigen unknown. The CDR3 covers 15 residues. In germline, CDR1 is SGHRS, CDR2 YFSETQ. Trimming removed 5 bases from V and 0 bases from J; junction bases left unmatched: 7. This record comes from a study of beta chain features in type 1 diabetes. Without exception, sorted populations had purity beyond 95%. The whole isolated RNA underwent reverse transcription, so sequencing captured expressed TCRB transcripts. Using immunoSEQ multiplex PCR, the repertoire was profiled, and TCRdb retains in-frame clones only, with some absent. The sample consists of some 250,000 clones, about 14% of them appearing once. Study findings and constraints: Within patients, naive, central memory and Treg TCRB repertoires seemed more similar than within healthy donors. Type 1 diabetes patients showed a moderate but significant shortening of TCRB CDR3s in all four CD4+ subsets. Because the template was cDNA, high-expressing cells might be over-represented.

V gene TRBV5-1 combines with J gene TRBJ2-7, with TRBD1 matching 8 bases. This receptor was obtained from a man between 25 and 39 years old with type 1 diabetes. Sequenced sample: naive CD4+ T cells from blood. The CDR3 region is CASRPTGGSSYEQYF. The CDR3 DNA sequence: TGCGCCAGCAGACCCACAGGGGGTAGCTCCTACGAGCAGTACTTC.